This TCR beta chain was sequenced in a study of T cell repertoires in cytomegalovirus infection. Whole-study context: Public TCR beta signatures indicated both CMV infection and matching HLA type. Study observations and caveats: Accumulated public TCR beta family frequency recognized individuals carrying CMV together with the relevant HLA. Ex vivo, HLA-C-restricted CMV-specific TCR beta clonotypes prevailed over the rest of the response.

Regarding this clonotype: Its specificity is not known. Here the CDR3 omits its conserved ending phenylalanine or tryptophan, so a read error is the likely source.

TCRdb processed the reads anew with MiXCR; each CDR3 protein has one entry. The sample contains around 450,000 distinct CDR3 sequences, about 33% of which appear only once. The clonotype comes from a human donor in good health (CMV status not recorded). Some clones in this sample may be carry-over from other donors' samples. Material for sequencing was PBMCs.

This CDR3 is CASSQGAEVYGYTL. CDR3 in DNA: TGCGCCAGCAGCCAAGGAGCAGAAGTCTATGGCTACACCTTA. The genes are TRBV4-3 and TRBJ1-2; D is undetermined. Trimming shortened V by 1 base and J by 4 bases, and 10 bases separated the two germline ends. Per germline, CDR1 LGHNA and CDR2 YSLEER. There are 14 residues in the CDR3.